This T cell receptor beta chain was recorded in a study of T cells in women clearing cervical HPV infection. Study information: Women with histologically confirmed HPV16-related CIN3 or worse, 2 with invasive cancer, served as cases. For cases, blood was sampled a median about 140 days after lesion detection, interquartile range roughly 85 to 200 days. Study findings and constraints: Each sample's T-cell count was unknown, possibly confounding richness. It is unknown whether associations predate infection; no effector/memory or HPV-specific sorting.

TCRdb's table, derived via immunoSEQ multiplex PCR, lists solely in-frame clones and lacks some. This sample's table has some 41,000 clones. Regarding this clone: Its antigen is not identified. The CDR3 extends 3 residues past the end of the read, so its final part is completed from the germline J gene.

CDR1 and CDR2 (germline): KGHSH, LQKENI. This CDR3 has 15 amino acids. The specimen sequenced was blood buffy coat. This sequence was found in a woman between 18 and 75 years old with a cervical HPV16 infection that either progressed to CIN3+ or cleared (not recorded which). This chain joins TRBV18 and TRBJ1-2; 10 bases are a match to TRBD1. The sequenced part of the CDR3 DNA is TGTGCCAGCTCACCGACCGGGACAGGGGAATACGGG. Its protein product is CASSPTGTGEYG. The complete CDR3 sequence is CASSPTGTGEYGYTF.